The T cell receptor beta chain described here comes from a study of cytomegalovirus exposure and HLA in healthy donors. Study summary: Unique TCRs numbering some 80 million, obtained from HLA-typed donors, made up an early data release. General study results and limits: Beyond CMV serostatus, there was no information to go on about immune exposure. Reportedly, cytomegalovirus status was diagnosed with high sensitivity and specificity. For most TCR sequences rarity was the rule, although some public TCRs occurred in many donors.

Germline-derived CDR1 and CDR2 are SGHAT and FQNNGV. V was pared by 5 bases and J by 1 base, with 18 bases between. The CDR3 runs 16 residues. In the case of this clone: Antigen specificity is unknown.

Both 60 Vbeta primers and 13 Jbeta primers went into the PCR. Repertoires were generated with immunoSEQ multiplex PCR, while TCRdb's copy carries only in-frame clones and drops some. This sample's clone table lists 90,000 to 130,000 clones. The chain carries TRBV11-2 and TRBJ2-7, with D unclear. This receptor was identified in a man between 35 and 55 years old in good health and CMV-seropositive. Sequencing was carried out using PBMCs. Here the CDR3 reads CASSVHKTSASYEQYF. The CDR3 DNA reads as TGTGCCAGCAGCGTGCACAAAACAAGCGCGTCCTACGAGCAGTACTTC.